The 4 T cell receptor beta chains below were found in one sample sequenced in a study of T-cell reconstitution after alpha-beta-depleted transplantation in children (dated by TCRdb to about 2016). Library creation used PCR. Sequencing took place on an Illumina HiSeq 2500. Molecular barcoding was employed in the preparation of TCR libraries, with unique molecular identifiers being used to normalize TCRbeta repertoire quantification. TCRdb took the public reads, trimmed them with fastp at Q25, ran MiXCR for clone calling and kept in-frame beta chains. A single entry per CDR3 protein holds the most common genes and DNA from its merged rows. The sample table holds about 540,000 distinct CDR3 sequences, of which around 16% were seen once. 3% to 3.5% of the sample is in the top ten clones. This material consisted of PBMCs from the stem cell graft donor, taken from the stem cell graft. The receptors were sampled from a human donor who donated a stem cell graft to a child with acute lymphoblastic leukemia.

The chain couples TRBV5-1 to TRBJ2-3; D possibly uses TRBD1 or TRBD2 (5 bases each). CDR1 is SGHRS, CDR2 YFSETQ, per germline. The CDR3 sequence is 13 residues long. With 6 bases removed from V and 0 bases from J, the gap between germline ends came to 8 bases. The CDR3 DNA sequence: TGCGCCAGCACCAGGGAGAGCACAGATACGCAGTATTTT. This encodes CASTRESTDTQYF.

This clonotype turned up a few times. The chain links TRBV29-1 to TRBJ2-7; 7 bases are a match to TRBD2. The CDR3 has 13 residues. V shed 3 bases, J shed 3 bases, and the junction held 5 bases outside the gene matches. The V gene's germline CDR1 is SQVTM and CDR2 ANQGSEA. The CDR3 DNA reads as TGCAGCGTTGATGCCCCTAGCGGCTACGAGCAGTACTTC. Residues: CSVDAPSGYEQYF.

This clonotype was detected a few times. The V and J genes are TRBV4-1 and TRBJ2-1; 8 nucleotides match TRBD1. Germline values: CDR1 MGHRA, CDR2 YSYEKL. This CDR3 contains 16 residues. V was pared by 0 bases and J by 8 bases, with 9 bases of the junction left unmatched. CDR3 nucleotide sequence: TGCGCCAGCAGCCAAGAGTCAGGGGGCCTAGGCTATGAGCAGTTCTTC. It encodes CASSQESGGLGYEQFF.

The chain combines TRBV6-2 or TRBV6-3 with TRBJ2-3; D possibly corresponds to TRBD1 (6 bases). The CDR3 is 20 amino acids. V shed 0 bases and J shed 0 bases, with 22 bases lying between them. Germline V CDR1 and CDR2: MNHEY, SVGEGT. DNA of the CDR3: TGTGCCAGCAGTTACTCATGGATTACAGGGAAAATTGCTAGCACAGATACGCAGTATTTT. It translates to CASSYSWITGKIASTDTQYF.